A selection of T cell receptor beta chains follows, all from one sample in a study of blood T cell repertoires in COVID-19. Profiled with immunoSEQ multiplex PCR; TCRdb holds only in-frame clones, not every one. The sample shows some 160,000 clones, about four fifths of them seen only once. The sample consisted of peripheral blood. Receptors were obtained from a woman aged 80 or over with acute or convalescent COVID-19. The CDR3 runs from the conserved cysteine through the conserved F or W. The order of the fields is V gene, J gene, CDR3 protein.

TRBV7-8,TRBJ1-3,CASSPRGQRGKSTIYF
TRBV27,TRBJ2-1,CASSLSRNNEQFF
TRBV5-1,TRBJ1-3,CASSLAGSADGNTIYF
TRBV30,TRBJ2-3,CAWSGQGASTDTQYF
TRBV4-2,TRBJ2-3,CASSQVLADTSTDTQYF
TRBV20-1,TRBJ2-7,CSAREGGAGYF
TRBV10-1,TRBJ1-4,CASKGKEKLFF
TRBV6-6,TRBJ1-3,CASRRLLGNTIYF
TRBV18,TRBJ2-7,CASSPGSGSVYEQYF
TRBV2,TRBJ1-4,CARTGDGEKLFF
TRBV19,TRBJ2-7,CASSTMGRRDYEQYF
TRBV25-1,TRBJ2-3,CASSEYALAGPSTDTQYF
TRBV7-2,TRBJ2-3,CASTPGEALLYTQYF
TRBV6-2/TRBV6-3,TRBJ1-5,CASRYGTGYQPQHF
TRBV28,TRBJ2-3,CASSLGRKTDTQYF
TRBV2,TRBJ2-2,CASTTGHANTGELFF
TRBV28,TRBJ2-3,CASINPGMRTQYF
TRBV19,TRBJ1-5,CASSDRARPQHF
TRBV5-1,TRBJ2-7,CASSSLATPSYEQYF
TRBV19,TRBJ2-1,CASSVAASHYNEQFF
TRBV6-6,TRBJ1-1,CASSEAGPTEAFF
TRBV24-1,TRBJ1-6,CATRARGDSEYSSPLHF
TRBV6-1,TRBJ1-5,CASSERTGAGNQPQHF
TRBV10-2,TRBJ2-3,CASSEGLATWTDTQYF
TRBV2,TRBJ2-3,CASSKGQVRDTQYF
TRBV10-2,TRBJ2-2,CASSESGLGSGELFF
TRBV19,TRBJ1-5,CASSEGAGVNQPQHF
TRBV28,TRBJ2-1,CASSPLLADPYNEQFF
TRBV5-1,TRBJ2-1,CASNVAGTGEQFF
TRBV5-5,TRBJ2-7,CASSFGTPEQYF
TRBV6-5,TRBJ1-2,CASRARVANYGYTF
TRBV19,TRBJ2-2,CASSFAYGATGELFF
TRBV2,TRBJ1-4,CASSYSERGEKLFF
TRBV4-2,TRBJ1-1,CASSQDKASRAEAFF
TRBV28,TRBJ2-7,CASSSPGYHYEQYF